A single sample is the source of the 10 T cell receptor beta chains below, sequenced in a study of blood T cell repertoires in COVID-19. Here immunoSEQ multiplex PCR was the method, and the copy in TCRdb shows in-frame clones only, minus some. Seen here are 130,000 to 150,000 clones, about four fifths observed once, and the top ten hold roughly 4.5%. What was sequenced was peripheral blood. Source of these receptors: a human donor in a cohort sampled during active COVID-19.

The rearrangement joins TRBV7-9 to TRBJ1-3; 8 positions match TRBD1. Germline CDR1 is SEHNR and CDR2 is FQNEAQ (reference sequence). The CDR3 totals 15 residues. Trimming at V came to 6 bases and at J to 4 bases, leaving 8 bases not matched to a gene. The CDR3 loop is CASRTTGGVGNTIYF. CDR3 nucleotides: TGTGCCAGCAGAACTACAGGGGGTGTCGGAAACACCATATATTTT.

This clone came up once. The V gene is TRBV7-3, the J gene TRBJ2-5, with 7 bases matching TRBD1. The germline V gene has CDR1 SGHTA and CDR2 FQGTGA. This CDR3 has 15 residues. The J segment lost 1 base and the V segment lost 1 base, leaving 3 bases of the junction unmatched. CDR3 residues: CASSLRGQVQETQYF. The DNA of the CDR3 is TGTGCCAGCAGCTTAAGAGGACAGGTCCAAGAGACCCAGTACTTC.

The chain combines TRBV7-9 with TRBJ1-1; TRBD1 aligns across 8 bases. The CDR3 contains 12 residues. Germline V CDR1 and CDR2: SEHNR, FQNEAQ (reference sequence). The V segment lost 5 bases and the J segment 10 bases; nucleotides outside the gene matches: 6. The CDR3 loop reads CASSPGQAGAFF. CDR3 nucleotides: TGTGCCAGCAGCCCGGGACAGGCGGGAGCTTTCTTT. The full variable domain, with the rest looked up from reference TRBV7-9 and TRBJ1-1, is DTGVSQNPRHKITKRGQNVTFRCDPISEHNRLYWYRQTLGQGPEFLTYFQNEAQLEKSRLLSDRFSAERPKGSFSTLEIQRTEQGDSAMYLCASSPGQAGAFFGQGTRLTVV.

The rearrangement joins TRBV27 to TRBJ2-6; D unclear. The CDR3 has 13 amino acids. Germline-derived CDR1 and CDR2 are MNHEY and SMNVEV (reference sequence). The V gene lost 6 bases and the J gene lost 4 bases, with 7 bases spanning the gap. Here the CDR3 DNA reads TGTGCCAGCAGGCAGTCCGGGGCCAACGTCCTGACTTTC. Its protein is CASRQSGANVLTF.

This sequence joins TRBV2 and TRBJ1-1; a weak D match, TRBD1 (5 bases). The ends were cut back, 8 bases at V and 3 bases at J, with 10 bases in the middle. The CDR3 is 12 residues long. CDR1 and CDR2 from the germline V gene are SNHLY and FYNNEI. CDR3 in amino acids: CASGQGHTEAFF. CDR3 nucleotides: TGTGCCAGCGGCCAGGGTCACACTGAAGCTTTCTTT.

This chain connects TRBV5-8 to TRBJ1-5; D may be TRBD1 (5 bases). Germline CDR1 SGHTS, CDR2 YDEGEE. The CDR3 sequence is 16 residues long. V was cut by 1 base and J by 2 bases, with 13 bases left in between. As DNA, the CDR3 is TGTGCCAGCAGCTTGAGTGAGGGAGGGGGCAATCAGCCCCAGCATTTT. Encoded protein: CASSLSEGGGNQPQHF.

V is TRBV30 and J is TRBJ2-3; TRBD2 aligns across 8 bases. The germline V gene has CDR1 GTSNPN and CDR2 SVGIG (reference sequence). V shed 0 bases and J 3 bases; nucleotides not matched to a gene: 11. The CDR3 loop spans 17 amino acids. Here the CDR3 reads CAWSVRASRGGTDTQYF. CDR3 nucleotides: TGTGCCTGGAGTGTACGGGCTAGCCGGGGGGGAACAGATACGCAGTATTTT.

Written as DNA, the CDR3 is TGTGCCAGCTCACCAGATCAGGTCTCTGAAGCTTTCTTT. Residues: CASSPDQVSEAFF. J is TRBJ1-1 and V is TRBV18; no clear D gene. V gave up 2 bases and J gave up 6 bases, with 10 bases separating them. This CDR3 is built from 13 residues. Germline loops: CDR1 KGHSH, CDR2 LQKENI.

This sequence joins TRBV6-1 and TRBJ2-7; 8 bases align to TRBD1. The CDR3 extends over 15 amino acids. V shed 2 bases and J 2 bases; nucleotides not matched to a gene: 5. Germline lookup yields CDR1 MNHNS and CDR2 SASEGT. CDR3 in DNA: TGTGCCAGCAGTGAACAGGGACAGGATACCTACGAGCAGTACTTC. Amino acids: CASSEQGQDTYEQYF.

V usage is TRBV30 and J usage is TRBJ2-5, with 8 bases identical to TRBD2. The CDR3 has 17 residues. CDR1 GTSNPN and CDR2 SVGIG come from the germline V gene (reference sequence). The ends lost 2 bases at V and 2 bases at J; junction bases unmatched: 13. CDR3 protein: CAWSRLGGLGRQETQYF. CDR3 coding DNA: TGTGCCTGGAGTCGTTTAGGGGGACTAGGTCGTCAAGAGACCCAGTACTTC.